This T cell receptor (beta chain) was documented in a study of blood T cell repertoires in COVID-19 (dated by TCRdb to the early 2020s). Regarding the complete study: Collaborator samples came from the United States, Italy and Spain and covered acute and convalescent phases of COVID-19. The material from the prospective study consisted of cDNA or gDNA derived from T cells, B-cell-depleted T cells, or PBMCs. Subjects who had been exposed to COVID-19, were actively infected with it, or had recovered from it provided the deeply sampled blood TCRbeta repertoires that made up the dataset. The repertoires were released in a freely available public database intended as a resource for research on the immune response to SARS-CoV-2. The samples were drawn from the first 160 participants of the ongoing ImmuneRACE study and from over 950 subjects provided by 6 global collaborators. The sample metadata nearly always contained a de-identified subject ID, COVID-19 status, age in years and sex. HLA class I and class II types, where available, came from metadata supplied by the sample provider rather than from assay-based typing. The investigation overall reported the following: Clinical and demographic metadata were provided uncurated, with the amount varying by source and participant.

Each collaborating institution followed its own protocols to collect whole blood in K2EDTA tubes. For TCRbeta analysis, collaborators shipped samples in one of three forms: frozen whole blood, isolated PBMCs, or DNA extracted from either of those sample types. The germline V gene specifies SGHDT as CDR1 and YYEEEE as CDR2. For this chain, trimming is 5 bases at the V end and 2 bases at the J end, and the number of junction bases without a gene match is 3. Measured from the cysteine to the phenylalanine, the CDR3 is 15 residues long. The entry retains the CDR3 DNA only, 45 bases that are in frame from base 1. As to this clone: This receptor's antigen is unknown. No qualities accompany the bases; no much larger clone lies one base away.

The immunoSEQ Assay, a bias-controlled multiplex PCR, was used to amplify TCRbeta CDR3 regions from genomic DNA. Processing in the source paper ran as follows. Within the assay, amplification of reference gene primers was used to estimate how many nucleated cells each sample contained. Sequence reads were collapsed and filtered to measure the absolute abundance of every unique TCRbeta CDR3 rearrangement. For each sample, productive Simpson clonality was calculated as the square root of Simpson's diversity index over productive rearrangements. The immuneACCESS repertoire file appears here via TCRdb, limited to in-frame rearrangements. These files lack a portion of the clones; in checked studies, under half of the deficit traces to unresolved V genes, and the cause of the others is not known. V, J and clone size are taken as reported in that table, and D and trimming were inferred from the DNA itself. A total of roughly 100,000 clones appear in this sample, roughly 85% of them only once. The ten largest clones add up to 2.1% of the sample.

Sample: peripheral blood. This TCR was recovered from a human donor in a cohort sampled during active COVID-19. Recombination joined TRBV5-6 with TRBJ2-3; TRBD2 aligns with 12 central bases. CDR3 reads: CASSWTSGATDTQYF. The sequenced DNA is TGTGCCAGCAGTTGGACTAGCGGGGCCACAGATACGCAGTATTTT.